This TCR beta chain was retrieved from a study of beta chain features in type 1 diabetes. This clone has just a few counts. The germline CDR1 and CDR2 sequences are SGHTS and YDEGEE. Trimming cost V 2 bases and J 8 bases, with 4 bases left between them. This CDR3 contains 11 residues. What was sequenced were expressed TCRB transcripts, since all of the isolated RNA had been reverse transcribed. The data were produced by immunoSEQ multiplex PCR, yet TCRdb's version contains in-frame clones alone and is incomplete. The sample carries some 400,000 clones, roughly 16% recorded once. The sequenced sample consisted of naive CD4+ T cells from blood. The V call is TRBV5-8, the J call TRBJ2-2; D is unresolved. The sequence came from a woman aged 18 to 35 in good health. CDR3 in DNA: TGTGCCAGCAGCTTACAAGGGGAGCTGTTTTTT. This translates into CASSLQGELFF.